These 8 T cell receptor beta chains were all obtained from the same sample, sequenced in a study of T cell responses to AZD1222 COVID-19 vaccine. Only in-frame clones appear in the TCRdb table, and some are missing; sequencing was by immunoSEQ multiplex PCR. This sample has about 100,000 clones, with around 94% found just once. The sequences come from peripheral blood, collected on day 0 of AZD1222 vaccination. All receptors come from an adult in good health.

The gene calls are TRBV6-1 and TRBJ2-7; D is unresolved. V gave up 0 bases and J gave up 0 bases, with 6 bases separating them. CDR1 is MNHNS and CDR2 is SASEGT in the germline V gene. The CDR3 spans 14 residues. CDR3 DNA: TGTGCCAGCAGTGAAGCCCAGCGCTCCTACGAGCAGTACTTC. Its protein product is CASSEAQRSYEQYF.

The chain has TRBV2 and TRBJ1-2; D is ambiguous. This CDR3 comprises 13 residues. V shed 6 bases and J shed 14 bases, with 22 bases lying between them. The V gene's germline CDR1 is SNHLY and CDR2 FYNNEI. CDR3 sequence reads: CASSEWVSREPTF. The CDR3 DNA follows: TGTGCCAGCAGCGAATGGGTCAGCCGGGAGCCTACCTTC.

This chain connects TRBV5-6 to TRBJ1-2, with no clear D. Trimming left V 4 bases short and J 2 bases short, with 9 bases between. CDR1 and CDR2 (germline): SGHDT, YYEEEE. The CDR3 has 13 amino acids. The CDR3 nucleotides are TGTGCCAGCAGCATAGACCCCAACTATGGCTACACCTTC. Its protein is CASSIDPNYGYTF.

The chain couples TRBV12-3 or TRBV12-4 to TRBJ2-3; D gene uncertain. The V end lost 6 bases, the J end lost 0 bases, and 7 bases lay between the germline ends. The CDR3 spans 13 residues. Here the CDR3 DNA reads TGTGCCAGCAGCCCCACTAGCACAGATACGCAGTATTTT. Encoded protein: CASSPTSTDTQYF.

Concerning this clone: Because it lacks the conserved phenylalanine or tryptophan at the end, this CDR3 is likely a read error. The V gene is TRBV6-1, the J gene TRBJ1-2; a weak D match, TRBD1 (5 bases). Trimming took 3 bases from V and 6 from J, leaving 11 bases between them. The CDR3 loop spans 13 amino acids. Germline V CDR1 and CDR2: MNHNS, SASEGT. Here the CDR3 reads CASSDRVSDGYTL. CDR3 sequence (DNA): TGTGCCAGCAGTGACAGGGTGAGCGATGGCTACACCCTC.

The rearrangement links TRBV28 to TRBJ1-2, with D tentatively TRBD1 (6 bases). Trimming took off 5 bases at V and 4 bases at J, with 17 bases between the two ends. CDR3 length equals 15 residues. In germline, CDR1 is MDHEN, CDR2 SYDVKM. The CDR3 DNA reads as TGTGCCAGCAGTGGATCGGGGGGCTATGGCTATGGCTACACCTTC. Translated: CASSGSGGYGYGYTF.

The rearrangement uses TRBV3-1 (or the pseudogene TRBV3-2) and TRBJ1-3; 9 bases fit TRBD1. This CDR3 region has 13 residues. The V gene's germline CDR1 is LGHDT and CDR2 YNNKEL (reference sequence). V shed 6 bases, J shed 3 bases, and the junction held 0 bases outside the gene matches. In DNA, the CDR3 is TGTGCCAGCAGGGACAGGGGTGGAAACACCATATATTTT. Its translation is CASRDRGGNTIYF.

V and J are TRBV20-1 and TRBJ1-2; D call uncertain. This CDR3 region has 14 residues. Trimming removed 3 bases from V and 1 base from J, with 12 bases in between. Germline loops: CDR1 DFQATT, CDR2 SNEGSKA (reference sequence). The CDR3 region is CSASGRNHNYGYTF. The DNA of the CDR3 is TGCAGTGCTAGTGGCAGAAATCATAACTATGGCTACACCTTC.